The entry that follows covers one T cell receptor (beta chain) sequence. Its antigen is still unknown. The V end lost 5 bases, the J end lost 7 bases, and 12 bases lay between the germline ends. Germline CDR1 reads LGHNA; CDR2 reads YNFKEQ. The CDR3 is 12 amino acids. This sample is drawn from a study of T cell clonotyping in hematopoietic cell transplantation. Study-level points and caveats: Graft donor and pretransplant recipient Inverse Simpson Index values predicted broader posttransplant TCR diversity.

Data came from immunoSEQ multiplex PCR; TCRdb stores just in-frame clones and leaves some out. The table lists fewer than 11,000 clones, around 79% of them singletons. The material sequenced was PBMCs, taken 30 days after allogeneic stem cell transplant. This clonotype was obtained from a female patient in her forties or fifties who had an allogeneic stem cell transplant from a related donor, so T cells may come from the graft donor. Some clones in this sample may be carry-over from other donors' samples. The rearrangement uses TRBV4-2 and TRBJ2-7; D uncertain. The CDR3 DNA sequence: TGTGCCAGCAGCTTCATGGAACGGGAGCAGTACTTC. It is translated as CASSFMEREQYF.